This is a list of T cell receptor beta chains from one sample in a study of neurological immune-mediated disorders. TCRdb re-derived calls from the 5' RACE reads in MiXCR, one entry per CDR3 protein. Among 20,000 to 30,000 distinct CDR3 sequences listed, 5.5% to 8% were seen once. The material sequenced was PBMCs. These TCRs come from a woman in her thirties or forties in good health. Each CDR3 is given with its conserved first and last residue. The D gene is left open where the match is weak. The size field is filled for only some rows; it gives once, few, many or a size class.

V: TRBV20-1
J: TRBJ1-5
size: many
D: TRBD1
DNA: TGCAGTGCCGTGGACAGGGTTGGTTTCAATCAGCCCCAGCATTTT
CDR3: CSAVDRVGFNQPQHF

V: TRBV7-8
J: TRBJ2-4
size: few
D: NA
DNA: TGTGCCAGCAGCTTAGGGACACCAACAAATCTAGCCAAAAACATTCAGTACTTC
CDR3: CASSLGTPTNLAKNIQYF

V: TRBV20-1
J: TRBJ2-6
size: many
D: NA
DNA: TGCAGTGCCACCGGGACGGCCCGCGTCCTGACTTTC
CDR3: CSATGTARVLTF

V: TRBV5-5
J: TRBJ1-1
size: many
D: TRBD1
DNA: TGTGCCAGCAGCTTGGCCGGGACAGGGTTGACTGAAGCTTTCTTT
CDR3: CASSLAGTGLTEAFF

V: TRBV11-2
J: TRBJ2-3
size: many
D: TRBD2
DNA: TGTGCCAGCAGCTTAGGCCTAGCGGGGATTAGCACAGATACGCAGTATTTT
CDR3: CASSLGLAGISTDTQYF

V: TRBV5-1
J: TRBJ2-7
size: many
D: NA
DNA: TGCGCCAGCAGCTCAAGTTTGTCAATTTCCCCCTACGAGCAGTACTTC
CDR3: CASSSSLSISPYEQYF

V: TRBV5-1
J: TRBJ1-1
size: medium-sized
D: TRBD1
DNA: TGCGCCAGCAGCTTGGAGGGACAGGGCGGATCCGAAGCTTTCTTT
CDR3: CASSLEGQGGSEAFF

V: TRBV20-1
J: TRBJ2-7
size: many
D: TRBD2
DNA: TGCAGTGCTAGATATACTAGCGGGAAAGGCGGGCAGTACTTC
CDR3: CSARYTSGKGGQYF

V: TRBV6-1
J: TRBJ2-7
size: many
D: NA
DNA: TGTGCCAGCAGTGAACAGGGGCGTTACGAGCAGTACTTC
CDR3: CASSEQGRYEQYF

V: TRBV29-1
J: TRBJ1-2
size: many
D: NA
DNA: TGCAGCTTTGAGGACAGTTCCTATGGCTACACCTTC
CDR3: CSFEDSSYGYTF

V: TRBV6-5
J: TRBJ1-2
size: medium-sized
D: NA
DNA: TGTGCCAGCAGTTACTTCCTGGCAGGCACCTATGGCTACACCTTC
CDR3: CASSYFLAGTYGYTF

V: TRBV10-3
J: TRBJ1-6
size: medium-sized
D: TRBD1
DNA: TGTGCCATCAGTGAGCTAGGACAGGGGGACTATTCACCCCTCCACTTT
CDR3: CAISELGQGDYSPLHF

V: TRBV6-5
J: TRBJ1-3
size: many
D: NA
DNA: TGTGCCAGCAGGCCGACAGGTTCAGAGGGAAACACCATATATTTT
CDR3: CASRPTGSEGNTIYF

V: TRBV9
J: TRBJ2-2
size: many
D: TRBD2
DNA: TGTGCCAGCAGCCCCCATAGCGGGAGAAGCACCGGGGAGCTGTTTTTT
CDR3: CASSPHSGRSTGELFF

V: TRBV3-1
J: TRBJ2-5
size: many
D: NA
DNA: TGTGCCAGCAGCCGAACAGCCGGCTTAGAGGGGACCCAGTACTTC
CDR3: CASSRTAGLEGTQYF

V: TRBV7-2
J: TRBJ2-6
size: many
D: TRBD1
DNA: TGTGCCAGCAGCCCCCCAGGGGGTAGGAGCTCTGGGGCCAACGTCCTGACTTTC
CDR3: CASSPPGGRSSGANVLTF

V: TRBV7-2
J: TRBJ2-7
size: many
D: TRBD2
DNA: TGTGCCAGCAGGGAGCGGGAGTACGAGCAGTACTTC
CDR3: CASREREYEQYF

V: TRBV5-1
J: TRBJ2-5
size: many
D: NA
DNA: TGCGCCAGCAGCACCCAACCAAGAAAGACAGGCCCTGGAAAAGAGACCCAGTACTTC
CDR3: CASSTQPRKTGPGKETQYF

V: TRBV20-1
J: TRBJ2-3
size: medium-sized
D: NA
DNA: TGCAGTGCTAGAGGTGGAATAGCCACTGACCCAGATACGCAGTATTTT
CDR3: CSARGGIATDPDTQYF

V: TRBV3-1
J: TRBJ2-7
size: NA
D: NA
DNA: TGTGCCAGCAGCCAAGATACAGGTCCAAGCTCCTACGAGCAGTACTTC
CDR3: CASSQDTGPSSYEQYF

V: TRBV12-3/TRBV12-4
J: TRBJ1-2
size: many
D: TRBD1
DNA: TGTGCCAGCAGTACGGGACAGGGAGAGAATGGCTACACCTTC
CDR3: CASSTGQGENGYTF

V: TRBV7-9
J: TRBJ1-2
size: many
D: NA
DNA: TGTGCCAGCAGCTTAGGTCGGGATGACTATTACTATGGCTACACCTTC
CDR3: CASSLGRDDYYYGYTF

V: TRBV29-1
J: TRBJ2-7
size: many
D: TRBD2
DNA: TGCAGCGGCGTTGGGGGGGGAAGGTACGAGCAGTACTTC
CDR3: CSGVGGGRYEQYF

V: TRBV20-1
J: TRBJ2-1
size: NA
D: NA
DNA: TGCAGTGCTAAGACCCGATGGGATGAGCAGTTCTTC
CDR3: CSAKTRWDEQFF

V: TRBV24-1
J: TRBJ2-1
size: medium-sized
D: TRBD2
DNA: TGTGCCACCACCGGGACTAGCGCCAATGAGCAGTTCTTC
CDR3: CATTGTSANEQFF

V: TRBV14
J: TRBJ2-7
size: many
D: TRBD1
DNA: TGTGCCAGCAGCCAATCGGGACAGAAGCAGTACTTC
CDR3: CASSQSGQKQYF

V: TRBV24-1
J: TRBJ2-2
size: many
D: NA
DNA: TGTGCCACCAGTGATTTAACAGCCGGGGAGCTGTTTTTT
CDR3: CATSDLTAGELFF

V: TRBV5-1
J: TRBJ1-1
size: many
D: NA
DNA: TGCGCCAGTTCCCTCGGGGGGCGCGGGAACACTGAAGCTTTCTTT
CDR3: CASSLGGRGNTEAFF

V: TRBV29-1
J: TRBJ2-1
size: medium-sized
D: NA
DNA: TGCAGCGTTGAAGACTCCCGGACAAAGTACAATGAGCAGTTCTTC
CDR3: CSVEDSRTKYNEQFF

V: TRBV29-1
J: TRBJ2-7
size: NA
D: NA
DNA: TGCAGCGTCGGCGGTTTCATGGGCTACGAGCAGTACTTC
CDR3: CSVGGFMGYEQYF

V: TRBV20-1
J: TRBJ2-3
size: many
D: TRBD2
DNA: TGCAGTGCTCCTAATCGACTAGCGCCAACAGATACGCAGTATTTT
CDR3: CSAPNRLAPTDTQYF

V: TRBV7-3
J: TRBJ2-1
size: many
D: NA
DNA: TGTGCCAGCAGCCCGGAGGGTCGAGAGGCTTCCAATGAGCAGTTCTTC
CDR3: CASSPEGREASNEQFF

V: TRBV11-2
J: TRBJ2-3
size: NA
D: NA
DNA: TGTGCCAGCAGCTTAAATGCGGATACGCAGTATTTT
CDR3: CASSLNADTQYF

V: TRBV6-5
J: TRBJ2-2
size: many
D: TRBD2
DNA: TGTGCCAGCAGGGGGTCCGGGAGGTTCACCGGGGAGCTGTTTTTT
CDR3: CASRGSGRFTGELFF

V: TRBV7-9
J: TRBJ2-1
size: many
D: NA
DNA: TGTGCCAGCATCGGTCCGCTTCGGGACAACCCTAGCAATGAGCAGTTCTTC
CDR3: CASIGPLRDNPSNEQFF

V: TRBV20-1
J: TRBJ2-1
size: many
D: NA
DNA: TGCAGTGTGAGTTCCTACAATGAGCAGTTCTTC
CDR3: CSVSSYNEQFF

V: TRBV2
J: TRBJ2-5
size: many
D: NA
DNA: TGTGCCAGCAGTGAACGCAGGGTGGTGGAGACCCAGTACTTC
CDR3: CASSERRVVETQYF

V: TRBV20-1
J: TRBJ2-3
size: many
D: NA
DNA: TGCAGTGCACTAGGTCTAGCGAACACAGATACGCAGTATTTT
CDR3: CSALGLANTDTQYF

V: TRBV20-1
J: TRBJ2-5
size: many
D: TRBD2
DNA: TGCAGTGCTCGCACTAGCGGGAGGGATGCCCCCTTGGAGACCCAGTACTTC
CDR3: CSARTSGRDAPLETQYF

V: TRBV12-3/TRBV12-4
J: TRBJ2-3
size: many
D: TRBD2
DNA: TGTGCCAGCAGTCAAACTAGCGGGAGTCGGGATACGCAGTATTTT
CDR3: CASSQTSGSRDTQYF

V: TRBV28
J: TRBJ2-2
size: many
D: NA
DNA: TGTGCCAGCAGTTTTATATTCCCTACAGGGTCCGGGGAGCTGTTTTTT
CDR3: CASSFIFPTGSGELFF

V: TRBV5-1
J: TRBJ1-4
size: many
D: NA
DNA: TGCGCCAGCAGCTTGGAGGCCCGCAGAGCTCTATCGAAAGTCGCTAATGAAAAACTGTTTTTT
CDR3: CASSLEARRALSKVANEKLFF

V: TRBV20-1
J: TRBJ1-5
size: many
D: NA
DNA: TGCAGTGCCCAACGGGACCTCAATCAGCCCCAGCATTTT
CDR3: CSAQRDLNQPQHF

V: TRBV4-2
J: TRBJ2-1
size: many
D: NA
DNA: TGTGCCAGCAGCCAAGAAGACTACAGGGACAATGAGCAGTTCTTC
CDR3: CASSQEDYRDNEQFF

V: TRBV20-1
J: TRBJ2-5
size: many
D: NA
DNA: TGCAGTGCTAGAGAACCGCGGGGAGCAGAGACCCAGTACTTC
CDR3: CSAREPRGAETQYF

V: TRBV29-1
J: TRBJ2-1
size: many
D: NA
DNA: TGCAGCGCTTGGGCTAGCAGCAATGAGCAGTTCTTC
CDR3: CSAWASSNEQFF

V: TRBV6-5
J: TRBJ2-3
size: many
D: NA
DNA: TGTGCCAGCAGTTACTTCCTCGGGAGCGGGACAGATACGCAGTATTTT
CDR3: CASSYFLGSGTDTQYF

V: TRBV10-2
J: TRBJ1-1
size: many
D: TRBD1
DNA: TGCGCCAGCAGGGACAGGGAAGGGACTGAAGCTTTCTTT
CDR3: CASRDREGTEAFF

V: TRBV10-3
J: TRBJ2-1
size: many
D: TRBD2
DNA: TGTGCCACGGGGGACGGGGCGGGAGATCTCAATGAGCAGTTCTTC
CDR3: CATGDGAGDLNEQFF

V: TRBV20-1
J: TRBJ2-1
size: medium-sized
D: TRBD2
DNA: TGCAGTGCTAGAGGTGGGACTATCTCCTACAATGAGCAGTTCTTC
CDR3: CSARGGTISYNEQFF

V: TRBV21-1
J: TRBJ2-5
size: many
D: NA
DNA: TGTGCCAGCAGCAAAGATCTCGGCAGAGGGGAGACCCAGTACTTC
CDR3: CASSKDLGRGETQYF

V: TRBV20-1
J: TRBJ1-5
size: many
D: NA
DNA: TGCAGTGCTAGGACCCGGGACAACAATCAGCCCCAGCATTTT
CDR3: CSARTRDNNQPQHF

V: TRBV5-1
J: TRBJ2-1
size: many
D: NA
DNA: TGCGCCAGCTCGATGGAGATCGTGGTAAATGAGCAGTTCTTC
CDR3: CASSMEIVVNEQFF

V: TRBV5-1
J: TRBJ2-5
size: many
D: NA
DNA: TGCGCCAGCAGCTCGCTCCCCCGGGACGGAGGAGAGACCCAGTACTTC
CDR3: CASSSLPRDGGETQYF